This is a list of T cell receptor beta chains from one sample in a study of blood T cells in healthy people across ages. From the 5' RACE reads, TCRdb called clonotypes with MiXCR, one entry per CDR3 protein. The sample lists about 780,000 distinct CDR3 sequences; 20% to 30% were seen once. This sample also belongs to another study, concerning T cells of mothers and their children.

The material sequenced was blood. These receptors all come from a boy between 10 and 17 years old in good health. CDR3s include the opening cysteine and the closing phenylalanine or tryptophan. Each record gives: J gene, V gene, CDR3 protein.

>TRBJ2-5|TRBV5-1
CASSLEGAVRGKTQYF
>TRBJ2-3|TRBV6-1
CASWGLVEYDTQYF
>TRBJ1-1|TRBV10-3
CAISEDRPGRTEAFF
>TRBJ2-2|TRBV10-2
CASMPGELFF
>TRBJ2-1|TRBV9
CASSSRYSYNEQFF
>TRBJ1-2|TRBV28
CASSLPDRLYGYTF
>TRBJ2-5|TRBV20-1
CRGQGGETQYF
>TRBJ2-5|TRBV28
CASSSGTGTTEQYF
>TRBJ2-1|TRBV7-9
CASSWLDGYNEQFF
>-|TRBV5-4
CGSSPGTSGGDEQFF
>TRBJ1-4|TRBV25-1
CASSDLRDRGQGGEKLFF
>TRBJ2-3|TRBV9
CASSVVGRRTDDTQYF
>TRBJ2-4|TRBV24-1
CATSAAGSKNIQYF
>TRBJ2-2|TRBV27
CASSLTRNTGELFF
>-|TRBV27
CASSMGPLSSYEQYF
>TRBJ2-3|TRBV9
CASSLQEPTDTQYF
>TRBJ2-2|TRBV25-1
CASSESSETGELFF
>TRBJ2-5|TRBV6-1
CASSVYSGGPGETQYF